The present T cell receptor beta chain was sequenced within a study of response to subunit inactivated influenza vaccine (dated by TCRdb to the late 2010s). With respect to the entire study: The study used deep quantitative T cell receptor repertoire profiling to track responses to a trivalent subunit inactivated influenza vaccine. General conclusions and limits of the study: The authors proposed that each seasonal influenza vaccination may bring in only a limited number of new T cells.

Receptors were amplified or captured by RT-PCR. The sequencer was an Illumina HiSeq 2500. TCRdb passed the public sequencing reads through fastp at Q25 and MiXCR, retaining productive beta sequences. Duplicate CDR3 protein sequences are folded into a single record with the most common DNA and genes. For this sample the table gives 500,000 to 550,000 distinct CDR3 sequences, of which roughly 7.9% were detected only once. Roughly 14% of the sample is in the top ten clones. This clonotype has at least ten counts. It has no known antigen specificity. No base quality information exists; no much larger clone differs at one position. The CDR3 numbers 16 residues from cysteine through phenylalanine. Of all the DNA, just the CDR3 is kept, 48 bases in frame from base 1. Unmatched junction bases come to 3, with V trimmed by 0 bases and J by 4 bases. The germline V gene gives CDR1 as SGHRS and CDR2 as YFSETQ.

The rearrangement combines TRBV5-1 with TRBJ2-2, and 10 junction bases match TRBD2. The sequence was obtained from a man aged 45 to 75 who received an inactivated influenza vaccine. Donor details come from another sample of the same person, matched by shared clones. The source was PBMCs from blood, collected roughly 24 months after vaccination. The encoded CDR3 is CASSLAASGGTGELFF. The sequenced DNA is TGCGCCAGCAGCTTGGCCGCTAGCGGGGGCACCGGGGAGCTGTTTTTT.